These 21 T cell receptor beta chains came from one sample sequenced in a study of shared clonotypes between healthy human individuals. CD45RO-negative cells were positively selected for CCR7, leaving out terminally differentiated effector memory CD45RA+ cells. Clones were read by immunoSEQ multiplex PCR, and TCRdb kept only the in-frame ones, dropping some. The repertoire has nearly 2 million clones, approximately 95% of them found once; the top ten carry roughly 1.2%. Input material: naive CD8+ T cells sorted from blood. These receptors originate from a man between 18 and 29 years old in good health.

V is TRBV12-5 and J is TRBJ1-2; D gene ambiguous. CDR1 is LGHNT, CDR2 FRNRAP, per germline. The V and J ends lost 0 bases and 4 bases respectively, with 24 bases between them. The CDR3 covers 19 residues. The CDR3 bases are TGTGCTAGTGGTTTGGTACCCCCCTGGGGAACGCACAAGAGCTATGGCTACACCTTC. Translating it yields CASGLVPPWGTHKSYGYTF. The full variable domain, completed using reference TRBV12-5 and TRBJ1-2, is DARVTQTPRHKVTEMGQEVTMRCQPILGHNTVFWYRQTMMQGLELLAYFRNRAPLDDSGMPKDRFSAEMPDATLATLKIQPSEPRDSAVYFCASGLVPPWGTHKSYGYTFGSGTRLTVV.

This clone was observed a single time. The CDR3: CSVRPPGGTYNEQFF. For the CDR3, the DNA is TGCAGCGTCCGACCCCCCGGGGGAACCTACAATGAGCAGTTCTTC. The chain combines TRBV29-1 with TRBJ2-1, with a weak D call TRBD2 (6 bases). The CDR3 consists of 15 residues. V was shortened by 6 bases and J by 2 bases, with 17 bases between the two germline ends. Germline loops: CDR1 SQVTM, CDR2 ANQGSEA.

CDR3 region: CASSEAINTEAFF. CDR3 nucleotide sequence: TGTGCCAGCAGCGAGGCCATAAACACTGAAGCTTTCTTT. The V call is TRBV5-6, the J call TRBJ1-1; D unclear. The CDR3 has 13 residues. Trimming cost V 4 bases and J 2 bases, with 9 bases left between them. Per the germline V gene, CDR1 is SGHDT and CDR2 is YYEEEE. The entire variable domain, with the rest obtained from reference TRBV5-6 and TRBJ1-1, is as follows: DAGVTQSPTHLIKTRGQQVTLRCSPKSGHDTVSWYQQALGQGPQFIFQYYEEEERQRGNFPDRFSGHQFPNYSSELNVNALLLGDSALYLCASSEAINTEAFFGQGTRLTVV.

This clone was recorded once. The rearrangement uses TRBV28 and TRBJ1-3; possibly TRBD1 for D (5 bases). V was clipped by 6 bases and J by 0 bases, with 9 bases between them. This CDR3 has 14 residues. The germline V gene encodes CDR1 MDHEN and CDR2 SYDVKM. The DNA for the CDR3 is TGTGCCAGCAGCGCAGGGACCTCTGGAAACACCATATATTTT. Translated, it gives CASSAGTSGNTIYF.

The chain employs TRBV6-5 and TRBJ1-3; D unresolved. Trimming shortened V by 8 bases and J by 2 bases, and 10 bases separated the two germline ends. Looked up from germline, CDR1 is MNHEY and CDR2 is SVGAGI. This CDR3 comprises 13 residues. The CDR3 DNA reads TGTGCCAGCCTCCAGAACACTGGAAACACCATATATTTT. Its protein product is CASLQNTGNTIYF.

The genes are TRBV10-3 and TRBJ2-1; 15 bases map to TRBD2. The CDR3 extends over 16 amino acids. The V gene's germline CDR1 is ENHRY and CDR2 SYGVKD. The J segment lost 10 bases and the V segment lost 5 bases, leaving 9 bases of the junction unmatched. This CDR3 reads CAISPGLAGGPGEQFF. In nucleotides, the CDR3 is TGTGCCATCAGTCCAGGACTAGCGGGGGGGCCCGGGGAGCAGTTCTTC.

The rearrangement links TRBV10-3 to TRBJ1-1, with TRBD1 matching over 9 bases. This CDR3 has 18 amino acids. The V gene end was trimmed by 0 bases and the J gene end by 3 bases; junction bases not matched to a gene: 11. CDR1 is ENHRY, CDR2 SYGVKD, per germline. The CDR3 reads CAISESRGTGIGDTEAFF. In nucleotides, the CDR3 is TGTGCCATCAGTGAGTCGAGGGGGACAGGGATCGGGGACACTGAAGCTTTCTTT.

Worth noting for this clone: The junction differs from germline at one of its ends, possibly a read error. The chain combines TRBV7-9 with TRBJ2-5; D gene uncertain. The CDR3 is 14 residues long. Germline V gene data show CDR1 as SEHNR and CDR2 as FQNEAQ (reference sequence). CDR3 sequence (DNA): TGTGCCAGCACCTTAGGTCGGGCTCAAGAGACCCAGTACTTC. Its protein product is CASTLGRAQETQYF.

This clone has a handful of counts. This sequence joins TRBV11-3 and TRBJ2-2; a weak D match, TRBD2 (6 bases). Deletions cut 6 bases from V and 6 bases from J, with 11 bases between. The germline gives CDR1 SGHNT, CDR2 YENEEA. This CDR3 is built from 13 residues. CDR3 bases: TGTGCCAGCAGTCGCGGGACTTCCGGGGAGCTGTTTTTT. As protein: CASSRGTSGELFF.

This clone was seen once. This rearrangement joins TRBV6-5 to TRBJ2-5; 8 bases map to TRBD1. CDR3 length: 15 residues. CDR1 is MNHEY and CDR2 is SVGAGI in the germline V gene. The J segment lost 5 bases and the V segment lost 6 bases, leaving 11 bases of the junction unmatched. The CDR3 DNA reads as TGTGCCAGCAGCTTACCTGGACAGGGAAGGGAGACCCAGTACTTC. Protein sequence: CASSLPGQGRETQYF.

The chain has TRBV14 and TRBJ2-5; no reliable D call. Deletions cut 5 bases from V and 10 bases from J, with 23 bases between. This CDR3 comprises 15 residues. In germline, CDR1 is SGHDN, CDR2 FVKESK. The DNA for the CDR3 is TGTGCCAGCAGCTCTTTCGGCATAACTTCTGGGGACCAGTACTTC. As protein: CASSSFGITSGDQYF. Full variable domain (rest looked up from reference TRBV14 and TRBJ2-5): EAGVTQFPSHSVIEKGQTVTLRCDPISGHDNLYWYRRVMGKEIKFLLHFVKESKQDESGMPNNRFLAERTGGTYSTLKVQPAELEDSGVYFCASSSFGITSGDQYFGPGTRLLVL.

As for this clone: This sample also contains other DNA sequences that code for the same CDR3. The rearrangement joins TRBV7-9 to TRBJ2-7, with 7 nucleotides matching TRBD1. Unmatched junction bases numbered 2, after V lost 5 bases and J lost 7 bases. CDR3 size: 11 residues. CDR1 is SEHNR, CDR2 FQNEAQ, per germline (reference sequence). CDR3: CASSRGPEQYF. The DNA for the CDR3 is TGTGCCAGCAGCAGGGGGCCTGAGCAGTACTTC.

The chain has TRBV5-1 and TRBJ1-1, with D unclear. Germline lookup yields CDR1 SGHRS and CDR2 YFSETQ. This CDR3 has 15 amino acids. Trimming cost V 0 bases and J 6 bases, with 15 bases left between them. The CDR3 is CASSLDVGFNAEAFF. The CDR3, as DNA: TGCGCCAGCAGCTTGGACGTAGGGTTTAACGCTGAAGCTTTCTTT. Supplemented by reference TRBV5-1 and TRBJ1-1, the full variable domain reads KAGVTQTPRYLIKTRGQQVTLSCSPISGHRSVSWYQQTPGQGLQFLFEYFSETQRNKGNFPGRFSGRQFSNSRSEMNVSTLELGDSALYLCASSLDVGFNAEAFFGQGTRLTVV.

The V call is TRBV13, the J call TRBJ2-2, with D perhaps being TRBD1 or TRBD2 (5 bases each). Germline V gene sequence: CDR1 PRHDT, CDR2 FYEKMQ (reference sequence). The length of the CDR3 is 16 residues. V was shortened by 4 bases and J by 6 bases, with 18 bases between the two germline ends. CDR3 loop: CASSSLGVSGAGELFF. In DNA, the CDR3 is TGTGCCAGCAGCTCCTTGGGGGTTTCAGGCGCCGGGGAGCTGTTTTTT.

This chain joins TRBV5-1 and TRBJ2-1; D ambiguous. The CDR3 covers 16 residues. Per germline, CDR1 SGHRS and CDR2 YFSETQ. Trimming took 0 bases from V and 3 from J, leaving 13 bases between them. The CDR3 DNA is TGCGCCAGCAGCTTGGAGTGGGGAACCCTCTACAATGAGCAGTTCTTC. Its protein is CASSLEWGTLYNEQFF.

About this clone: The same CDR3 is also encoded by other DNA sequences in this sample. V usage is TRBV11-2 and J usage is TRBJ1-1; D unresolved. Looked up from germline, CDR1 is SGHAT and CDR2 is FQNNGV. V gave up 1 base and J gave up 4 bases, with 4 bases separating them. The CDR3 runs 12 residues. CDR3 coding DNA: TGTGCCAGCAGCTTAGTCTCCACTGAAGCTTTCTTT. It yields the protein CASSLVSTEAFF.

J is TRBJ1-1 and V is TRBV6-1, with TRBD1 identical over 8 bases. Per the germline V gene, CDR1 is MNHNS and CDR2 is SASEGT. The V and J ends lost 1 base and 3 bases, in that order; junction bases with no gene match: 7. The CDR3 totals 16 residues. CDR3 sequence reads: CASSEERQGADTEAFF. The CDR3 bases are TGTGCCAGCAGTGAAGAAAGGCAGGGGGCGGACACTGAAGCTTTCTTT.

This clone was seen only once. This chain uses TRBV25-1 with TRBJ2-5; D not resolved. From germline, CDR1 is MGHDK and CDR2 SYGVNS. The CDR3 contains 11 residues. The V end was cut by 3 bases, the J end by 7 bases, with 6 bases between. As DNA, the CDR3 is TGTGCCAGCAGTGAGGTTGCGACCCAGTACTTC. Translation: CASSEVATQYF.

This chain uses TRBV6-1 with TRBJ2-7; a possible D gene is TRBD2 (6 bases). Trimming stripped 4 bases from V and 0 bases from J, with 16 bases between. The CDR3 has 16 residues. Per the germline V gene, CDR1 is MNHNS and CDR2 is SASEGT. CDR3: CASSGWEAGDSYEQYF. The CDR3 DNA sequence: TGTGCCAGCAGTGGGTGGGAAGCGGGTGACTCCTACGAGCAGTACTTC.

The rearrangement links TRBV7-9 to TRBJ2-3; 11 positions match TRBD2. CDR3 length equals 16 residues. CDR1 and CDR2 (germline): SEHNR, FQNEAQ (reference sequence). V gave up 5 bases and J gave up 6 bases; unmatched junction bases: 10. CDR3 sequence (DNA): TGTGCCAGCAGCCCAAATAGCGGGAGGGCCAGGGATACGCAGTATTTT. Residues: CASSPNSGRARDTQYF.

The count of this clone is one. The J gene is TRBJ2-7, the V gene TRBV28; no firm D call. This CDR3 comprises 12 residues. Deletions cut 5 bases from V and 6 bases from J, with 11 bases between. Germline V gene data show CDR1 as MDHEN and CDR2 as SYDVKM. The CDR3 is CASSPHLFEQYF. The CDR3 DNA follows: TGTGCCAGCAGTCCCCATTTGTTCGAGCAGTACTTC.